These 16 T cell receptor beta chains were all obtained from the same sample, sequenced in a study of blood T cell repertoires in COVID-19. Sequenced by immunoSEQ multiplex PCR; TCRdb stores in-frame clones only, minus some. Found here are 210,000 or so clones, under 90% of them singletons; the top ten hold about 20%. The sequenced sample consisted of peripheral blood. These receptors all come from a human donor in a cohort sampled during active COVID-19.

This sequence joins TRBV5-1 and TRBJ2-6, with D possibly TRBD2 on 5 matching bases. Per germline, CDR1 SGHRS and CDR2 YFSETQ. V lost 4 bases to trimming and J lost 0 bases, with 11 bases between them. This CDR3 is 16 amino acids long. CDR3 in DNA: TGCGCCAGCAGCCGAGACGGGGTCTCTGGGGCCAACGTCCTGACTTTC. It yields the protein CASSRDGVSGANVLTF.

V usage is TRBV24-1 and J usage is TRBJ2-1; 9 bases map to TRBD1. V lost 3 bases and J lost 2; bases outside the gene matches: 7. The germline V gene encodes CDR1 KGHDR and CDR2 SFDVKD. The CDR3 spans 17 residues. The CDR3 loop is CATSDAPGQGAYNEQFF. CDR3 bases: TGTGCCACCAGTGATGCCCCGGGACAGGGCGCCTACAATGAGCAGTTCTTC.

The V gene is TRBV27, the J gene TRBJ1-6; no clear D. The CDR3 contains 14 residues. In germline, CDR1 is MNHEY, CDR2 SMNVEV (reference sequence). V was cut by 4 bases and J by 7 bases, with 11 bases left in between. CDR3 loop: CASSSTGENSPLHF. CDR3 nucleotides: TGTGCCAGCAGTTCGACGGGAGAAAATTCACCCCTCCACTTT.

The chain carries TRBV29-1 and TRBJ2-7; D is uncertain. The germline V and J ends were trimmed by 6 bases and 0 bases, with 9 bases remaining between them. From germline, CDR1 is SQVTM and CDR2 ANQGSEA. CDR3 size: 12 residues. CDR3 sequence: CSVALSSYEQYV. The CDR3 DNA reads as TGCAGCGTCGCGCTTAGCTCCTACGAGCAGTACGTC.

The V and J genes are TRBV28 and TRBJ2-7; tentatively, D is TRBD1 (5 bases). The CDR3 loop spans 13 amino acids. V lost 2 bases, J lost 2 bases, and 7 bases lay in between. Germline V lookup: CDR1 MDHEN, CDR2 SYDVKM. The CDR3: CASSLQGTYEQYF. The CDR3, as DNA: TGTGCCAGCAGTTTACAGGGCACCTACGAGCAGTACTTC.

This clone was recorded many times. The rearrangement links TRBV3-1 (or the pseudogene TRBV3-2) to TRBJ2-1, with 8 positions matching TRBD1. The trim removed 5 bases at V and 9 bases at J, leaving 9 bases unmatched. The CDR3 consists of 14 residues. Germline CDR1 reads LGHDT; CDR2 reads YNNKEL (reference sequence). This chain's CDR3 is CASSKGQGLGEQFF. The CDR3 DNA sequence: TGTGCCAGCAGCAAAGGACAGGGTTTGGGTGAGCAGTTCTTC.

This chain connects TRBV28 to TRBJ2-1; TRBD2 agrees at 10 bases. This CDR3 is 20 amino acids long. The germline V gene encodes CDR1 MDHEN and CDR2 SYDVKM. The J segment lost 0 bases and the V segment lost 3 bases, leaving 14 bases of the junction unmatched. CDR3 sequence reads: CASSFWPAGGPLSSYNEQFF. CDR3 bases: TGTGCCAGCAGTTTTTGGCCAGCGGGAGGGCCCCTCAGCTCCTACAATGAGCAGTTCTTC.

The V and J genes are TRBV18 and TRBJ2-2; maybe TRBD2 (6 bases). Trimming removed 3 bases at V and 4 bases at J, with 9 bases between. CDR3 length: 14 residues. Germline CDR1 KGHSH, CDR2 LQKENI. The DNA for the CDR3 is TGTGCCAGCTCACCGCGGGGTAGCACCGGGGAGCTGTTTTTT. Protein sequence: CASSPRGSTGELFF.

This chain joins TRBV3-1 (or the pseudogene TRBV3-2) and TRBJ2-1; no definite D call. Germline assignment: CDR1 LGHDT and CDR2 YNNKEL (reference sequence). V lost 3 bases and J lost 0, with 15 bases in between. CDR3 length: 17 residues. CDR3 sequence: CASSHGLPSSSYNEQFF. The CDR3 DNA follows: TGTGCCAGCAGCCATGGGCTCCCTTCAAGCTCCTACAATGAGCAGTTCTTC.

This clone has a handful of counts. The chain joins TRBV6-1 to TRBJ2-7; TRBD1 aligns across 7 bases. The ends lost 1 base at V and 3 bases at J; junction bases unmatched: 3. This CDR3 has 14 residues. Germline values: CDR1 MNHNS, CDR2 SASEGT. DNA for the CDR3: TGTGCCAGCAGTGAAGGGTGGACAGGCTACGAGCAGTACGTC. This gives the protein CASSEGWTGYEQYV.

The chain recombines TRBV7-9 with TRBJ1-6; TRBD1 is a possible D gene (5 bases). Per the germline V gene, CDR1 is SEHNR and CDR2 is FQNEAQ (reference sequence). This CDR3 has 15 amino acids. The V end lost 4 bases, the J end lost 8 bases, and 15 bases lay between the germline ends. The CDR3 sequence: CASSSGGTSYSPLHF. The CDR3 DNA follows: TGTGCCAGCAGCTCGGGGGGGACCAGTTATTCACCCCTCCACTTT. Looking up the rest from reference TRBV7-9 and TRBJ1-6 gives the full variable domain: DTGVSQNPRHKITKRGQNVTFRCDPISEHNRLYWYRQTLGQGPEFLTYFQNEAQLEKSRLLSDRFSAERPKGSFSTLEIQRTEQGDSAMYLCASSSGGTSYSPLHFGNGTRLTVT.

The genes are TRBV5-1 and TRBJ2-6; no firm D call. Germline lookup yields CDR1 SGHRS and CDR2 YFSETQ. V gave up 0 bases and J gave up 4 bases, with 14 bases separating them. The CDR3 loop spans 17 amino acids. The CDR3 DNA reads as TGCGCCAGCAGCTTGGGGGCGTCGGTTTCCGGGGCCAACGTCCTGACTTTC. Encoded protein: CASSLGASVSGANVLTF. The variable domain in full, with the rest retrieved from reference TRBV5-1 and TRBJ2-6, is KAGVTQTPRYLIKTRGQQVTLSCSPISGHRSVSWYQQTPGQGLQFLFEYFSETQRNKGNFPGRFSGRQFSNSRSEMNVSTLELGDSALYLCASSLGASVSGANVLTFGAGSRLTVL.

The V call is TRBV5-1, the J call TRBJ1-4; D call uncertain. The CDR3 is 15 residues long. Trimming took off 0 bases at V and 5 bases at J, with 11 bases between the two ends. The germline gives CDR1 SGHRS, CDR2 YFSETQ. The chain's CDR3 is CASSLEATPNEKLFF. The CDR3 nucleotides are TGCGCCAGCAGCTTGGAAGCCACTCCCAATGAAAAACTGTTTTTT.

This chain links TRBV18 with TRBJ2-5, with D perhaps matching TRBD1 (6 bases). The V and J ends lost 3 bases and 2 bases respectively, with 10 bases between them. CDR1 and CDR2 (germline): KGHSH, LQKENI. This CDR3 has 14 residues. This chain's CDR3 is CASSPGQRQETQYF. The CDR3 region has the DNA TGTGCCAGCTCACCCGGACAGAGACAAGAGACCCAGTACTTC.

Written as DNA, the CDR3 is TGTGCCAGCCTCACAGGGGGGTCTACTAACTATGGCTACACCTTC. Translating gives CASLTGGSTNYGYTF. The rearrangement links TRBV6-6 to TRBJ1-2; 8 nucleotides match TRBD1. This CDR3 region has 15 residues. V lost 8 bases and J lost 0; bases outside the gene matches: 8. Germline assignment: CDR1 MNHNY and CDR2 SVGAGI (reference sequence).

This clone turned up a few times. The chain couples TRBV4-2 to TRBJ1-5, with TRBD1 matching 9 bases. The V and J ends lost 4 bases and 3 bases, in that order; junction bases with no gene match: 7. CDR1 is LGHNA, CDR2 YNFKEQ, per germline. The CDR3 runs to 16 residues. The CDR3 here is CASSLHRDRDNQPQHF. CDR3 DNA sequence: TGTGCCAGCAGCCTTCACCGGGACAGGGACAATCAGCCCCAGCATTTT.